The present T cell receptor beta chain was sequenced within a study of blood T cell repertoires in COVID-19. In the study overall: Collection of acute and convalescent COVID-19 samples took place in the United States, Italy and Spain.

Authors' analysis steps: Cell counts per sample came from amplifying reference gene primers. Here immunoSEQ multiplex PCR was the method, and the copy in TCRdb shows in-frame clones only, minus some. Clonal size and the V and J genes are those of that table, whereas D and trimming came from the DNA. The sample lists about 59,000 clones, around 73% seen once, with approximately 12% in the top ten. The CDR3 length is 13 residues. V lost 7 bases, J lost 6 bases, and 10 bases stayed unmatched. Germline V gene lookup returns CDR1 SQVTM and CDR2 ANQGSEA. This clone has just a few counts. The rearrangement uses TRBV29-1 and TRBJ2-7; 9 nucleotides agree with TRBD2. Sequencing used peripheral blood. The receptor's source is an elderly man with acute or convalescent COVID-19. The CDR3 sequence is CSGGSSGKGEQYF. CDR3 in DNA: TGCAGCGGGGGATCTAGCGGGAAGGGCGAGCAGTACTTC.